This TCR beta chain was obtained from a study of OX40 agonist ivuxolimab in advanced cancers. Concerning this clone itself: Its target is unknown.

The CDR3 totals 19 residues. CDR1 is SGHRS and CDR2 is YFSETQ in the germline V gene. J lost 6 bases, V lost 5 bases, and 15 bases had no gene match. Whole-study findings and limits: Certain nonresponders likewise exhibited a low normalized T-cell clonal expansion.

The method was immunoSEQ multiplex PCR; TCRdb's version includes in-frame clones alone and lacks a portion of them. This sample has some 68,000 clones, with about 88% found just once. The TCR was taken from an adult with an advanced solid tumor such as melanoma, head and neck, liver or kidney cancer. This specimen was CD4+ or CD8+ T cells sorted from blood, taken in a trial of the OX40 agonist ivuxolimab. This chain connects TRBV5-1 to TRBJ2-2; 14 bases map to TRBD2. The CDR3 protein is CASSANGPGTSGRSGELFF. The CDR3 DNA sequence: TGCGCCAGCAGTGCCAACGGACCCGGGACTAGCGGGAGATCCGGGGAGCTGTTTTTT.